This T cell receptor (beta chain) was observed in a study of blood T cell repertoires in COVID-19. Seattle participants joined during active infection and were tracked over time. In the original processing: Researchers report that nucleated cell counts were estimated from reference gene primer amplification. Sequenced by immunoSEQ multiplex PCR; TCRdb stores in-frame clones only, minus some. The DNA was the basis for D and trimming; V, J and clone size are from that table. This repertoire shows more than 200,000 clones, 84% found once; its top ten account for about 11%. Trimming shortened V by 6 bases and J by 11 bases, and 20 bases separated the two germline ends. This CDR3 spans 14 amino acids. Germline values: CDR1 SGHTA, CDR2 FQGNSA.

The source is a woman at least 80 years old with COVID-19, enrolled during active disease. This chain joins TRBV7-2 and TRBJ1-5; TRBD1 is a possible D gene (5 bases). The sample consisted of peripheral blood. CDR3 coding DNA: TGTGCCAGCAGTCCAGGGTGGGGAGGGTTGGCCCAGCATTTT. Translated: CASSPGWGGLAQHF.